This TCR beta chain was captured by sequencing in a study of OX40 agonist ivuxolimab in advanced cancers. About the research overall: Of mixed ages from about 23 to 79 and averaging roughly 60 years, the group was almost 85% male. Three patients had partial responses: one hepatocellular carcinoma, two cutaneous melanoma. Eligibility admitted prior anti-PD-1, anti-PD-L1 or anti-CTLA-4 therapy; 35% to 40% had some.

A single count supports this clone. The target antigen is unknown. Looked up from germline, CDR1 is LNHDA and CDR2 is SQIVND (reference sequence). CDR3 length: 14 amino acids. V was shortened by 6 bases and J by 0 bases, with 6 bases between the two germline ends. General study findings and limits: Averaging showed that CD8+ T cells had more expanded clones than CD4+ did.

Libraries were prepared by immunoSEQ multiplex PCR; TCRdb keeps only in-frame clonotypes and omits some of them. Among more than 50,000 clones listed, 80% were seen once. The specimen was CD4+ or CD8+ T cells sorted from blood, collected in a trial of the OX40 agonist ivuxolimab. The chain employs TRBV19 and TRBJ2-6; D unresolved. This clonotype was sampled from an adult with an advanced solid tumor such as melanoma, head and neck, liver or kidney cancer. This CDR3 is CASRRSSGANVLTF. The CDR3, as DNA: TGTGCCAGTAGGCGAAGCTCTGGGGCCAACGTCCTGACTTTC.